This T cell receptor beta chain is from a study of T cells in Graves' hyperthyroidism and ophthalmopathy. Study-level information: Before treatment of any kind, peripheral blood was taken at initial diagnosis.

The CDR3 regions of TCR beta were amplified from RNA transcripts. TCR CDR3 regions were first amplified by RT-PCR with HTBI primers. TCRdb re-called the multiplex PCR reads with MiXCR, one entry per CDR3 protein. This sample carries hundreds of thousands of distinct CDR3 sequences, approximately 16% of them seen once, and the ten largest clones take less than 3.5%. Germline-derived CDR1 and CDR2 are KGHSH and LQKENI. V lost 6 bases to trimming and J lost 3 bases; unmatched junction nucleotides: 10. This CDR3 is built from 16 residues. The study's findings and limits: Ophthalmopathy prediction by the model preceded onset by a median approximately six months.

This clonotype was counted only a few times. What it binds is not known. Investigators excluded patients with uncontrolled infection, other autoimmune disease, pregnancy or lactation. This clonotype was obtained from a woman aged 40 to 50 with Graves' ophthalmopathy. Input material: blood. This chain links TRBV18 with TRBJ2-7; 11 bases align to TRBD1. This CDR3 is CASSPGTGGPYYEQYF. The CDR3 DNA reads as TGTGCCAGCTCCCCTGGGACAGGGGGGCCCTACTACGAGCAGTACTTC.